This T cell receptor beta chain derives from a study of blood T cell repertoires in COVID-19. The overall study: Samples taken during acute and convalescent COVID-19 were collected in the United States, Italy and Spain. From T cells, B-cell-depleted T cells, or PBMCs came the material, which was cDNA or gDNA.

The CDR3 is 16 amino acids. Losses at the gene ends were 6 bases for V and 3 bases for J; bases not matched to a gene: 14. The V gene's germline CDR1 is MNHEY and CDR2 SMNVEV (reference sequence). As handled by the study authors: Estimation of nucleated cell counts was performed using reference gene primer amplification. Here immunoSEQ multiplex PCR was the method, and the copy in TCRdb shows in-frame clones only, minus some. The D gene and trimming were derived from the DNA, and the V and J assignments and clone size from that table. The sample consists of some 97,000 clones, just over 90% of them appearing once.

Specimen: peripheral blood. The rearrangement joins TRBV27 to TRBJ2-7; 7 bases are a match to TRBD2. The TCR originated in a man aged 50 or older with acute or convalescent COVID-19. The CDR3 DNA follows: TGTGCCAGCAGGAATTCCGGGGGGAGTAGCGGCTACGAGCAGTACTTC. This codes for CASRNSGGSSGYEQYF.